This T cell receptor (beta chain) came from a study of blood T cell repertoires in COVID-19. Study-level information: Donors in the United States, Italy and Spain gave samples during acute or convalescent COVID-19. Sources were T cells, B-cell-depleted T cells, or PBMCs; the material itself was cDNA or gDNA.

Authors' processing steps: Estimates of nucleated cell counts were drawn from the amplification of reference gene primers. The repertoire was sequenced with immunoSEQ multiplex PCR; TCRdb's copy has only in-frame clones and lacks some. V, J and clone size reflect that table, while D and trimming were determined from the DNA. The sample lists about 89,000 clones, over 65% occurring once. Sequenced: peripheral blood. This receptor was obtained from a human donor in a cohort sampled during active COVID-19.

The CDR3 sequence is CASSSRAGGADTQYF. The CDR3 nucleotides read TGTGCCAGTAGTTCCCGAGCGGGAGGAGCAGATACGCAGTATTTT. V gene TRBV19 combines with J gene TRBJ2-3, with 9 bases identical to TRBD2. CDR3 size: 15 residues. Germline loops: CDR1 LNHDA, CDR2 SQIVND (reference sequence). The J segment lost 4 bases and the V segment lost 5 bases, leaving 7 bases of the junction unmatched.